A single sample is the source of the 21 T cell receptor beta chains below, sequenced in a study of PD-L1 blockade in urothelial cancer. Only in-frame clones appear in the TCRdb table, and some are missing; sequencing was by immunoSEQ multiplex PCR. The table lists about 43,000 clones, approximately 90% of them singletons. Sample: PBMCs, taken around atezolizumab (anti-PD-L1) treatment. All receptors derive from a woman aged 55 to 70 with urothelial cancer.

By proportion, this clone is medium-sized. This chain joins TRBV4-3 and TRBJ2-7, with 8 bases that match TRBD2. The V gene's germline CDR1 is LGHNA and CDR2 YSLEER. The trim removed 1 base at V and 6 bases at J, leaving 5 bases unmatched. The CDR3 runs to 14 residues. CDR3 DNA sequence: TGCGCCAGCAGCCAAGTCACGGGAGGGCGCGAGCAGTACTTC. It is translated as CASSQVTGGREQYF.

The chain links TRBV7-3 to TRBJ2-1, with 7 bases identical to TRBD1. With 3 bases clipped from V and 7 bases from J, the junction kept 6 bases outside the gene matches. The CDR3 length is 14 residues. CDR1 and CDR2 (germline): SGHTA, FQGTGA. The CDR3: CASSLTGTGNEQFF. The CDR3 coding sequence is TGTGCCAGCAGCTTGACAGGGACGGGAAATGAGCAGTTCTTC.

V usage is TRBV10-1 and J usage is TRBJ2-1; 14 bases match TRBD2. The CDR3 runs 15 residues. The V gene end was trimmed by 3 bases and the J gene end by 8 bases; junction bases not matched to a gene: 3. In germline, CDR1 is WNHNN, CDR2 SYGVQD (reference sequence). Here the CDR3 reads CASSDGLAGGYEQFF. In nucleotides, the CDR3 is TGCGCCAGCAGTGACGGACTAGCGGGAGGATATGAGCAGTTCTTC.

This clone has more than one count but fewer than ten. The rearrangement links TRBV5-4 to TRBJ2-6; D not certain. The CDR3 has 15 residues. The V end was cut by 4 bases, the J end by 2 bases, with 10 bases between. Germline V gene lookup returns CDR1 SGHNT and CDR2 YYREEE (reference sequence). Here the CDR3 DNA reads TGTGCCAGCAGCCCGGAGTTTACTGGGGCCAACGTCCTGACTTTC. Residues: CASSPEFTGANVLTF.

V is TRBV7-2 and J is TRBJ2-3; maybe TRBD2 (5 bases). The CDR3 length is 17 residues. Trimming cost V 2 bases and J 4 bases, with 19 bases left between them. Germline V gives CDR1 SGHTA, CDR2 FQGNSA. DNA for the CDR3: TGTGCCAGCAGCTTATTGGGGAGCGCCCTCCGCCCAGATACGCAGTATTTT. Residues: CASSLLGSALRPDTQYF.

V gene TRBV10-2 combines with J gene TRBJ2-1; D is uncertain. Trimming cost V 7 bases and J 0 bases, with 7 bases left between them. Germline V gives CDR1 WSHSY, CDR2 SAAADI. CDR3 length equals 13 residues. In DNA form, the CDR3 reads TGCGCCAGCAATCCGGGCTCCTACAATGAGCAGTTCTTC. The encoded protein is CASNPGSYNEQFF.

This chain joins TRBV5-6 and TRBJ2-5; weak D call: TRBD1 (6 bases). CDR1 is SGHDT, CDR2 YYEEEE, per germline. The CDR3 is made up of 14 amino acids. V lost 4 bases to trimming and J lost 1 base, with 11 bases between them. The CDR3 DNA is TGTGCCAGCAGCCCGGGACACCCCCAAGAGACCCAGTACTTC. This sequence encodes CASSPGHPQETQYF.

The chain has TRBV6-6 and TRBJ1-6, with D maybe TRBD1 (6 bases). This CDR3 spans 16 amino acids. V lost 2 bases to trimming and J lost 0 bases, with 8 bases between them. CDR1 MNHNY and CDR2 SVGAGI come from the germline V gene (reference sequence). CDR3 coding DNA: TGTGCCAGCAGTTACAGGGGGGGCTCCTATAATTCACCCCTCCACTTT. Translating gives CASSYRGGSYNSPLHF.

The chain couples TRBV7-9 to TRBJ2-2, with D hard to call. Germline V gives CDR1 SEHNR, CDR2 FQNEAQ (reference sequence). Trimming pared 5 bases from V and 6 bases from J, leaving 4 bases between. CDR3 length equals 11 residues. The CDR3 DNA reads as TGTGCCAGCAGCGCGTCCGGGGAGCTGTTTTTT. This gives the protein CASSASGELFF.

V gene TRBV27 combines with J gene TRBJ2-7; D remains unclear. Germline-derived CDR1 and CDR2 are MNHEY and SMNVEV (reference sequence). V was shortened by 3 bases and J by 0 bases, with 15 bases between the two germline ends. This CDR3 is built from 16 residues. The CDR3 protein is CASSFSWALSSYEQYF. Written as DNA, the CDR3 is TGTGCCAGCAGTTTCTCCTGGGCGCTAAGCTCCTACGAGCAGTACTTC.

The chain recombines TRBV29-1 with TRBJ2-1; tentatively, D is TRBD1 (5 bases). CDR3 size: 14 residues. V lost 6 bases and J 3 bases, leaving 15 bases between the germline ends. Germline CDR1 is SQVTM and CDR2 is ANQGSEA. CDR3 in amino acids: CSVTKGPFYNEQFF. The CDR3 DNA sequence: TGCAGCGTCACCAAGGGGCCTTTCTACAATGAGCAGTTCTTC.

The table lists this clone with a count of one. V is TRBV27 and J is TRBJ2-3; the match to TRBD2 covers 8 bases. This CDR3 is 17 amino acids long. Germline V lookup: CDR1 MNHEY, CDR2 SMNVEV (reference sequence). V shed 3 bases and J 2 bases; nucleotides not matched to a gene: 10. The CDR3 DNA reads as TGTGCCAGCAGTTTGCTCGAGCGGGGGCCCTTCACAGATACGCAGTATTTT. Protein: CASSLLERGPFTDTQYF.

The rearrangement links TRBV18 to TRBJ2-3, with unresolved D. From germline, CDR1 is KGHSH and CDR2 LQKENI. The germline V and J ends were trimmed by 5 bases and 3 bases, with 3 bases remaining between them. The length of the CDR3 is 11 residues. CDR3 sequence reads: CASSSTDTQYF. In DNA form, the CDR3 reads TGTGCCAGCTCATCTACAGATACGCAGTATTTT.

The genes are TRBV18 and TRBJ1-2; D is perhaps TRBD1 (6 bases). The germline V gene has CDR1 KGHSH and CDR2 LQKENI. This CDR3 is built from 14 residues. V was pared by 3 bases and J by 8 bases, with 16 bases between. The CDR3, as DNA: TGTGCCAGCTCACCGTACAGGGAATTTCGGGGCTACACCTTC. Translation: CASSPYREFRGYTF.

The chain uses TRBV6-1 and TRBJ1-4; 10 bases align to TRBD1. CDR3 size: 14 residues. Unmatched junction bases numbered 3, after V lost 6 bases and J lost 5 bases. The germline V gene has CDR1 MNHNS and CDR2 SASEGT. The CDR3 sequence is CASRPGQGNEKLFF. In DNA form, the CDR3 reads TGTGCCAGCAGACCGGGACAGGGGAATGAAAAACTGTTTTTT.

This chain connects TRBV7-9 to TRBJ1-1, with TRBD1 as a possible D gene (5 bases). Trimming took 6 bases from V and 4 from J, leaving 18 bases between them. From germline, CDR1 is SEHNR and CDR2 FQNEAQ (reference sequence). The CDR3 length is 15 residues. In DNA, the CDR3 is TGTGCCAGCAGATCCCTGGACAAGGTGGTCACTGAAGCTTTCTTT. This codes for CASRSLDKVVTEAFF.

The V call is TRBV5-1, the J call TRBJ2-1, with 13 positions matching TRBD2. The CDR3 consists of 15 residues. V shed 4 bases and J 9 bases; nucleotides not matched to a gene: 7. Germline CDR1 reads SGHRS; CDR2 reads YFSETQ. This CDR3 reads CASSKGLAGISEQFF. The CDR3 DNA is TGCGCCAGCAGCAAGGGACTAGCGGGGATCTCTGAGCAGTTCTTC.

The chain combines TRBV2 with TRBJ2-5, with 7 bases identical to TRBD1. Germline V gene data show CDR1 as SNHLY and CDR2 as FYNNEI. V lost 6 bases, J lost 7 bases, and 14 bases stayed unmatched. CDR3 length: 15 amino acids. The CDR3 sequence: CASSADRTSVGTQYF. Here the CDR3 DNA reads TGTGCCAGCAGCGCGGACAGGACCTCTGTTGGGACCCAGTACTTC.

The chain recombines TRBV6-6 with TRBJ2-1, with 8 bases matching TRBD2. Germline V gene data show CDR1 as MNHNY and CDR2 as SVGAGI (reference sequence). After removal of 5 bases from V and 9 bases from J, the junction contained 9 bases not matched to a gene. This CDR3 has 14 residues. CDR3 sequence (DNA): TGTGCCAGCAGTCAACTAGCGGAGGGGGGTGAGCAGTTCTTC. Translating gives CASSQLAEGGEQFF.

This chain joins TRBV7-8 and TRBJ1-1, with 7 bases lining up with TRBD1. This CDR3 is 13 amino acids long. Germline V CDR1 and CDR2: SGHVS, FQNEAQ. Unmatched junction bases numbered 4, after V lost 5 bases and J lost 4 bases. CDR3 in DNA: TGTGCCAGCAGCCCGACAGGGAGCACTGAAGCTTTCTTT. It yields the protein CASSPTGSTEAFF.

The CDR3 nucleotides are TGTGCCAGCAACCTAGAGGGCGGGTACCTAAGCACAGATACGCAGTATTTT. Translating it yields CASNLEGGYLSTDTQYF. V gene TRBV7-8 combines with J gene TRBJ2-3, with D perhaps matching TRBD2 (5 bases). The CDR3 sequence is 17 residues long. In germline, CDR1 is SGHVS, CDR2 FQNEAQ. Trimming removed 7 bases from V and 0 bases from J, with 20 bases in between.